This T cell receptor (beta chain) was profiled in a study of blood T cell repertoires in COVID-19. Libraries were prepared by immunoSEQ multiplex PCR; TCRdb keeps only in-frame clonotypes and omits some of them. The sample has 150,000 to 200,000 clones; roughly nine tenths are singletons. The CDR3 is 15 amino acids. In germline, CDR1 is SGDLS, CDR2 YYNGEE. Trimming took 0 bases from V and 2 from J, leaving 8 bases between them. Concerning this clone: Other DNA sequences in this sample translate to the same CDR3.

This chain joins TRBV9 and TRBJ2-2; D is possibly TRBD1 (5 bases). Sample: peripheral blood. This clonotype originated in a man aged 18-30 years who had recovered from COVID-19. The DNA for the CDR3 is TGTGCCAGCAGCGTAGGGCAGGGTAACACCGGGGAGCTGTTTTTT. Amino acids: CASSVGQGNTGELFF.